The 16 T cell receptor beta chains below come from one sample, sequenced in a study of T cells in Graves' hyperthyroidism and ophthalmopathy. What was amplified from RNA transcripts were TCR beta CDR3 regions. Carried out on the TCR CDR3, a first-round RT-PCR used the HTBI primer set. TCRdb independently ran MiXCR on the multiplex PCR reads; one entry per CDR3 protein. Of 300,000 to 350,000 distinct CDR3 sequences in the sample, 15% to 20% were seen once. Sequenced input: blood. These TCRs come from a woman in her thirties or forties with Graves' ophthalmopathy.

This clonotype was counted once. The chain is built from TRBV6-1 and TRBJ1-1, with TRBD1 matching 9 bases. This CDR3 has 14 amino acids. In germline, CDR1 is MNHNS, CDR2 SASEGT. Germline trimming cut 6 bases from V and 0 bases from J; bases unmatched to any gene: 2. The CDR3 region is CASRWDRVNTEAFF. The CDR3, as DNA: TGTGCCAGCAGGTGGGACAGGGTGAACACTGAAGCTTTCTTT.

This clonotype has ten or more counts. This chain uses TRBV12-3 or TRBV12-4 with TRBJ2-6; D remains ambiguous. V lost 2 bases to trimming and J lost 2 bases, with 13 bases between them. This CDR3 contains 17 residues. The CDR3 region has the DNA TGTGCCAGCAGTTTAAGGTTACCTGGAACTGGGGCCAACGTCCTGACTTTC. This gives the protein CASSLRLPGTGANVLTF.

This clonotype was counted ten times or more. V is TRBV30 and J is TRBJ2-2, with D perhaps assigned TRBD1 or TRBD2 (5 bases each). The CDR3 sequence is 14 residues long. The germline V gene encodes CDR1 GTSNPN and CDR2 SVGIG (reference sequence). Deletions cut 5 bases from V and 2 bases from J, with 12 bases between. CDR3 DNA: TGTGCCTGGGCCGGGACCCAAAACACCGGGGAGCTGTTTTTT. It codes for CAWAGTQNTGELFF. The whole variable domain, remainder taken from reference TRBV30 and TRBJ2-2, is SQTIHQWPATLVQPVGSPLSLECTVEGTSNPNLYWYRQAAGRGLQLLFYSVGIGQISSEVPQNLSASRPQDRQFILSSKKLLLSDSGFYLCAWAGTQNTGELFFGEGSRLTVL.

This clonotype was detected ten times or more. The gene calls are TRBV12-3 or TRBV12-4 and TRBJ2-5; D tentatively reads TRBD1 or TRBD2 (6 bases each). The CDR3 has 14 amino acids. Deletions cut 3 bases from V and 7 bases from J, with 15 bases between. The DNA of the CDR3 is TGTGCCAGCAGTTTCTTCCATAAGGGGGGGACCCAGTACTTC. This gives the protein CASSFFHKGGTQYF.

The sample holds many counts of this clonotype. CDR3: CASSLRKGRTEAFF. The DNA for the CDR3 is TGTGCCAGCAGCTTAAGGAAGGGACGGACTGAAGCTTTCTTT. This rearrangement joins TRBV28 to TRBJ1-1; D possibly corresponds to TRBD1 (5 bases). Per germline, CDR1 MDHEN and CDR2 SYDVKM. V was clipped by 6 bases and J by 5 bases, with 16 bases between them. This CDR3 comprises 14 residues.

This clonotype was counted between two and nine times. The chain uses TRBV28 and TRBJ2-5; D gene ambiguous. This CDR3 is built from 15 residues. Trimming cost V 3 bases and J 1 base, with 12 bases left between them. CDR1 and CDR2 from the germline V gene are MDHEN and SYDVKM. The CDR3 here is CASSFPGDIQETQYF. CDR3 in DNA: TGTGCCAGCAGTTTCCCGGGTGACATCCAAGAGACCCAGTACTTC.

The gene calls are TRBV10-3 and TRBJ2-6; D gene unclear. In germline, CDR1 is ENHRY, CDR2 SYGVKD. Trimming took 2 bases from V and 4 from J, leaving 6 bases between them. CDR3 length equals 14 residues. This CDR3 is CAISEGYGANVLTF. CDR3 in DNA: TGTGCCATCAGTGAGGGATACGGGGCCAACGTCCTGACTTTC.

This clonotype appeared many times. This clone may be a read error of a much larger clone one base away. V usage is TRBV28 and J usage is TRBJ1-5; perhaps TRBD1 as D (5 bases). With the DNA end fitting TRBJ2-3 better, the J assignment may be wrong. Germline loops: CDR1 MDHEN, CDR2 SYDVKM. The CDR3 covers 12 residues. CDR3 DNA sequence: TGTGCCAGCACCGACAGCAATCAGCCCCAGTATTTT. Its translation: CASTDSNQPQYF.

This clonotype was counted at least ten times. This chain uses TRBV30 with TRBJ1-1; 7 bases match TRBD1. Germline V gives CDR1 GTSNPN, CDR2 SVGIG (reference sequence). This CDR3 is built from 15 residues. Germline trimming cut 2 bases from V and 6 bases from J; bases unmatched to any gene: 12. CDR3 nucleotides: TGTGCCTGGAGTTTCGGGGACAGCACGGCCTCTGAAGCTTTCTTT. Protein product: CAWSFGDSTASEAFF.

Ten or more counts support this clonotype. The chain has TRBV5-1 and TRBJ2-7, with 7 bases lining up with TRBD2. V dropped 2 bases and J dropped 2; count of bases not matched to a gene: 10. There are 16 residues in the CDR3. Germline V gives CDR1 SGHRS, CDR2 YFSETQ. As DNA, the CDR3 is TGCGCCAGCAGCTTAGTTAGCGGGCAACCAACCTACGAGCAGTACTTC. It specifies CASSLVSGQPTYEQYF.

The rearrangement uses TRBV2 and TRBJ2-7, with TRBD2 matching 14 bases. Germline CDR1 SNHLY, CDR2 FYNNEI. There are 14 residues in the CDR3. Losses at the gene ends were 10 bases for V and 6 bases for J; bases not matched to a gene: 8. CDR3 loop: CATGTSGSLSEQYF. DNA of the CDR3: TGTGCCACCGGGACTAGCGGGAGCCTTAGCGAGCAGTACTTC.

This clonotype appeared a few times. The genes are TRBV5-1 and TRBJ1-1; D gene ambiguous. Trimming stripped 3 bases from V and 9 bases from J, with 15 bases between. Looked up from germline, CDR1 is SGHRS and CDR2 is YFSETQ. The length of the CDR3 is 13 residues. CDR3 loop: CASSSAYRTKAFF. CDR3 DNA sequence: TGCGCCAGCAGCTCGGCCTACAGAACTAAAGCTTTCTTT. The whole variable domain, remainder taken from reference TRBV5-1 and TRBJ1-1, is KAGVTQTPRYLIKTRGQQVTLSCSPISGHRSVSWYQQTPGQGLQFLFEYFSETQRNKGNFPGRFSGRQFSNSRSEMNVSTLELGDSALYLCASSSAYRTKAFFGQGTRLTVV.

The table lists this clonotype with many counts. The genes are TRBV20-1 and TRBJ1-2; D gene uncertain. The CDR3 extends over 13 amino acids. Germline V gene data show CDR1 as DFQATT and CDR2 as SNEGSKA (reference sequence). V was clipped by 0 bases and J by 4 bases, with 9 bases between them. CDR3 residues: CSARDLMGYGYTF. The CDR3 coding sequence is TGCAGTGCTAGAGATCTGATGGGCTATGGCTACACCTTC.

This clonotype occurred many times. The gene calls are TRBV11-1 and TRBJ1-2, with no clear D. There are 17 residues in the CDR3. The V and J ends lost 4 bases and 4 bases respectively, with 22 bases between them. Germline lookup yields CDR1 SGHAT and CDR2 FQDESV (reference sequence). The DNA for the CDR3 is TGTGCCAGCAGCTCCGGACGGGATGCTCGATCAGGCTATGGCTACACCTTC. This encodes CASSSGRDARSGYGYTF.

This clonotype occurred many times. The rearrangement links TRBV12-3 or TRBV12-4 to TRBJ2-2, with 7 bases identical to TRBD1. CDR3 length: 16 residues. With 7 bases clipped from V and 5 bases from J, the junction kept 13 bases outside the gene matches. CDR3 nucleotides: TGTGCCAGCACACGACGGTTTGAGACAGGGACCGGGGAGCTGTTTTTT. Encoded protein: CASTRRFETGTGELFF.

A few counts support this clonotype. CDR3 sequence: CASSVLGTGYEQYF. The CDR3 coding sequence is TGTGCCAGCAGTGTTCTTGGGACAGGCTACGAGCAGTACTTC. This chain connects TRBV6-1 to TRBJ2-7, with 8 bases matching TRBD1. V lost 4 bases to trimming and J lost 3 bases; unmatched junction nucleotides: 5. CDR1 and CDR2 from the germline V gene are MNHNS and SASEGT. The CDR3 loop spans 14 amino acids.